The 27 T cell receptor beta chains reported below all come from one sample, sequenced in a study of OX40 agonist ivuxolimab in advanced cancers. The library relied on the immunoSEQ multiplex PCR assay. What TCRdb holds here is the immuneACCESS table cut down to in-frame rearrangements. Part of the clones is not present; checked against another copy, under half of the missing clones reflect an unresolved V gene, and the others are unexplained. This sample is represented by about 19,000 clones; approximately 79% of them were singletons. The ten largest account for 14% of the sample. Specimen: CD4+ or CD8+ T cells sorted from blood, collected in a trial of the OX40 agonist ivuxolimab. The origin of the receptors is an adult with an advanced solid tumor such as melanoma, head and neck, liver or kidney cancer.

V and J are TRBV6-5 and TRBJ2-1; TRBD1 matches 7 bases. The junction had 6 bases not matched to a gene; V was cut back by 7 bases and J by 6 bases. The CDR3 is 13 amino acids. Germline loops: CDR1 MNHEY, CDR2 SVGAGI. The CDR3 loop reads CASNRDSTNEQFF. CDR3 sequence (DNA): TGTGCCAGCAATCGGGACAGTACCAATGAGCAGTTCTTC.

The chain combines TRBV5-4 with TRBJ2-3; 11 bases are shared with TRBD2. This CDR3 has 15 residues. Germline assignment: CDR1 SGHNT and CDR2 YYREEE (reference sequence). J lost 4 bases, V lost 4 bases, and 5 bases had no gene match. The CDR3 DNA reads TGTGCCAGCAGCCCAGGGACTAGCGGTCCAGATACGCAGTATTTT. This sequence encodes CASSPGTSGPDTQYF.

The genes are TRBV6-5 and TRBJ1-6; D possibly corresponds to TRBD1 (5 bases). Deletions cut 8 bases from V and 9 bases from J, with 11 bases between. There are 12 residues in the CDR3. Germline V gene sequence: CDR1 MNHEY, CDR2 SVGAGI. The chain's CDR3 is CASRLGGSPLHF. The CDR3 DNA is TGTGCCAGCCGGTTGGGGGGTTCACCCCTCCACTTT.

The chain couples TRBV19 to TRBJ2-5; 9 bases are shared with TRBD2. With 4 bases clipped from V and 3 bases from J, the junction kept 6 bases outside the gene matches. The CDR3 extends over 15 amino acids. Germline V gene data show CDR1 as LNHDA and CDR2 as SQIVND (reference sequence). DNA of the CDR3: TGTGCCAGTAGTAGGTCGGGACTAGCAGAAGAGACCCAGTACTTC. Translating gives CASSRSGLAEETQYF.

This clone was found a few times. The chain employs TRBV9 and TRBJ2-1; D remains unclear. The V gene lost 0 bases and the J gene lost 7 bases, with 17 bases spanning the gap. The CDR3 runs 16 residues. Germline values: CDR1 SGDLS, CDR2 YYNGEE. The CDR3 sequence: CASSVDVVGFWNEQFF. CDR3 coding DNA: TGTGCCAGCAGCGTAGATGTGGTGGGATTCTGGAATGAGCAGTTCTTC.

The chain links TRBV29-1 to TRBJ1-5; the D is unclear. CDR1 SQVTM and CDR2 ANQGSEA come from the germline V gene. V was cut by 4 bases and J by 5 bases, with 9 bases left in between. The CDR3 length is 12 residues. DNA of the CDR3: TGCAGCGTTGGGTGGGAGCATCAGCCCCAGCATTTT. It translates to CSVGWEHQPQHF.

The rearrangement uses TRBV10-2 and TRBJ1-5, with TRBD1 as a possible D gene (6 bases). Trimming removed 3 bases at V and 1 base at J, with 10 bases between. In germline, CDR1 is WSHSY, CDR2 SAAADI. The CDR3 loop spans 15 amino acids. CDR3 in DNA: TGCGCCAGCAGTGAACAGGGATTAAGCAATCAGCCCCAGCATTTT. Its translation is CASSEQGLSNQPQHF.

This clone has just a few counts. The J gene is TRBJ1-5, the V gene TRBV7-2; unclear D gene. This CDR3 contains 16 residues. Germline V gives CDR1 SGHTA, CDR2 FQGNSA. Trimming took off 2 bases at V and 0 bases at J, with 11 bases between the two ends. The CDR3, as DNA: TGTGCCAGCAGCTTACAAAGTTGGGGTAGCAATCAGCCCCAGCATTTT. This sequence encodes CASSLQSWGSNQPQHF.

The chain is built from TRBV7-3 and TRBJ2-2; unclear D gene. The CDR3 is made up of 12 amino acids. The V and J ends lost 2 bases and 5 bases respectively, with 3 bases between them. Germline loops: CDR1 SGHTA, CDR2 FQGTGA. The CDR3 protein is CASSLGTGELFF. As DNA, the CDR3 is TGTGCCAGCAGCTTAGGGACCGGGGAGCTGTTTTTT.

This clone was picked up one time. This sequence joins TRBV6-6 and TRBJ2-4, with a weak D call TRBD1 (6 bases). CDR1 MNHNY and CDR2 SVGAGI come from the germline V gene (reference sequence). The CDR3 spans 15 residues. The V gene lost 5 bases and the J gene lost 7 bases, with 18 bases spanning the gap. The CDR3 region is CASSHGQRVNNIQYF. CDR3 coding DNA: TGTGCCAGCAGTCACGGACAGAGGGTTAATAACATTCAGTACTTC.

The chain couples TRBV10-3 to TRBJ2-7; 10 bases agree with TRBD2. This CDR3 comprises 16 residues. J gave up 2 bases and V 8 bases, and 12 bases lay outside the gene matches. Germline V gene lookup returns CDR1 ENHRY and CDR2 SYGVKD. The CDR3 DNA reads as TGTGCCATCGCCGCTCTAGCGGGGGAAAGGGCCTACGAGCAGTACTTC. Translation gives CAIAALAGERAYEQYF.

The V gene is TRBV19, the J gene TRBJ2-1; TRBD2 matches at 11 bases. J was trimmed by 4 bases and V by 3 bases; bases with no gene match: 2. The CDR3 runs to 15 residues. Per the germline V gene, CDR1 is LNHDA and CDR2 is SQIVND (reference sequence). This CDR3 reads CASSMTSGEYNEQFF. The DNA for the CDR3 is TGTGCCAGTAGTATGACTAGCGGGGAGTACAATGAGCAGTTCTTC.

This chain joins TRBV6-1 and TRBJ1-2; no definite D call. The CDR3 sequence is 12 residues long. Trimming removed 2 bases from V and 4 bases from J, with 5 bases in between. CDR1 is MNHNS, CDR2 SASEGT, per germline. The CDR3: CASSERGYGYTF. The CDR3 DNA is TGTGCCAGCAGTGAACGCGGCTATGGCTACACCTTC.

This sequence joins TRBV19 and TRBJ2-1; unclear D gene. Germline values: CDR1 LNHDA, CDR2 SQIVND (reference sequence). CDR3 length: 14 residues. Trimming stripped 6 bases from V and 9 bases from J, with 18 bases between. The CDR3 protein is CASSPWLVWSEQFF. The DNA of the CDR3 is TGTGCCAGTAGCCCCTGGCTAGTTTGGAGTGAGCAGTTCTTC. The variable domain in full, with the rest retrieved from reference TRBV19 and TRBJ2-1, is DGGITQSPKYLFRKEGQNVTLSCEQNLNHDAMYWYRQDPGQGLRLIYYSQIVNDFQKGDIAEGYSVSREKKESFPLTVTSAQKNPTAFYLCASSPWLVWSEQFFGPGTRLTVL.

The J gene is TRBJ2-7, the V gene TRBV10-1; D may be TRBD2 (5 bases). The CDR3 is made up of 13 amino acids. Germline V gene lookup returns CDR1 WNHNN and CDR2 SYGVQD (reference sequence). V was shortened by 3 bases and J by 3 bases, with 9 bases between the two germline ends. For the CDR3, the DNA is TGCGCCAGCAGTGAAAACAGCGGCTACGAGCAGTACTTC. Encoded protein: CASSENSGYEQYF.

The chain combines TRBV7-2 with TRBJ2-2; TRBD1 agrees at 12 bases. The germline V gene has CDR1 SGHTA and CDR2 FQGNSA. Trimming removed 5 bases from V and 6 bases from J; junction bases left unmatched: 4. The CDR3 runs 15 residues. The CDR3 spells CASSQGQGAPGELFF. CDR3 in DNA: TGTGCCAGCAGCCAGGGACAGGGGGCCCCCGGGGAGCTGTTTTTT.

The CDR3 DNA reads TGTGCCAGCAGCTTTTCGACAGACACTGAAGCTTTCTTT. This translates into CASSFSTDTEAFF. The chain carries TRBV7-3 and TRBJ1-1; D may be TRBD1 (5 bases). V was shortened by 3 bases and J by 3 bases, with 8 bases between the two germline ends. The length of the CDR3 is 13 residues. The germline V gene encodes CDR1 SGHTA and CDR2 FQGTGA.

V gene TRBV6-6 combines with J gene TRBJ2-7, with D perhaps being TRBD1 or TRBD2 (5 bases each). The CDR3 has 14 residues. V gave up 5 bases and J gave up 3 bases, with 14 bases separating them. Germline V gene lookup returns CDR1 MNHNY and CDR2 SVGAGI (reference sequence). Here the CDR3 DNA reads TGTGCCAGCAGTGGGGGTACGGTCCGCTACGAGCAGTACTTC. The encoded protein is CASSGGTVRYEQYF.

The chain carries TRBV10-2 and TRBJ2-2; D unclear. The CDR3 is made up of 13 amino acids. Germline V gene data show CDR1 as WSHSY and CDR2 as SAAADI. Trimming removed 6 bases at V and 1 base at J, with 6 bases between. In DNA, the CDR3 is TGCGCCAGCAGGAAACGGAACACCGGGGAGCTGTTTTTT. Protein sequence: CASRKRNTGELFF.

This CDR3 is CASSEAVGGVINEQFF. In DNA, the CDR3 is TGTGCCAGCAGTGAAGCGGTCGGGGGGGTCATAAATGAGCAGTTCTTC. The chain carries TRBV6-1 and TRBJ2-1, with 8 bases identical to TRBD2. This CDR3 has 16 residues. CDR1 is MNHNS, CDR2 SASEGT, per germline. V shed 0 bases, J shed 7 bases, and the junction held 8 bases outside the gene matches.

The V call is TRBV2, the J call TRBJ2-7; D may be TRBD2 (5 bases). CDR3 length: 14 residues. Germline-derived CDR1 and CDR2 are SNHLY and FYNNEI. Trimming removed 8 bases at V and 6 bases at J, with 20 bases between. The CDR3 loop reads CASDSDGVDSEQYF. DNA for the CDR3: TGTGCCAGCGATAGCGACGGGGTTGACTCCGAGCAGTACTTC.

The J gene is TRBJ1-3, the V gene TRBV6-1; possibly TRBD1 for D (5 bases). Germline V lookup: CDR1 MNHNS, CDR2 SASEGT. V was shortened by 3 bases and J by 4 bases, with 16 bases between the two germline ends. The CDR3 spans 16 residues. CDR3 sequence reads: CASSEREGRAGNTIYF. CDR3 DNA: TGTGCCAGCAGTGAGAGGGAGGGGAGAGCCGGAAACACCATATATTTT.

This clone was found a few times. This sequence joins TRBV19 and TRBJ2-7; D possibly uses TRBD1 or TRBD2 (5 bases each). Trimming took off 3 bases at V and 6 bases at J, with 15 bases between the two ends. CDR3 length equals 14 residues. Germline CDR1 and CDR2: LNHDA and SQIVND (reference sequence). The CDR3 loop reads CASSMYGAFREQYF. CDR3 nucleotides: TGTGCCAGTAGTATGTACGGGGCCTTTCGCGAGCAGTACTTC.

V is TRBV11-2 and J is TRBJ2-7, with 9 nucleotides matching TRBD2. CDR3 length: 15 residues. Germline trimming cut 3 bases from V and 6 bases from J; bases unmatched to any gene: 9. CDR1 is SGHAT, CDR2 FQNNGV, per germline. As DNA, the CDR3 is TGTGCCAGCAGCTTTCTTCGCGGGGGGGCCTCCGAGCAGTACTTC. This gives the protein CASSFLRGGASEQYF.

This rearrangement joins TRBV11-2 to TRBJ1-5; the D gene is possibly TRBD1 (6 bases). Trimming took 5 bases from V and 2 from J, leaving 16 bases between them. Germline V gene data show CDR1 as SGHAT and CDR2 as FQNNGV. The CDR3 is 16 amino acids. The CDR3 loop is CASSISQGSGNQPQHF. The CDR3 DNA is TGTGCCAGCAGCATATCCCAGGGGAGCGGCAATCAGCCCCAGCATTTT.

The chain couples TRBV7-9 to TRBJ1-2; 11 positions match TRBD1. Germline assignment: CDR1 SEHNR and CDR2 FQNEAQ (reference sequence). This CDR3 is built from 15 residues. The junction had 1 base not matched to a gene; V was cut back by 1 base and J by 3 bases. The CDR3 is CASSLGTGGDYGYTF. In DNA, the CDR3 is TGTGCCAGCAGCTTAGGGACAGGGGGCGACTATGGCTACACCTTC.

This chain joins TRBV25-1 and TRBJ1-4; D is possibly TRBD1 (6 bases). The CDR3 sequence is 14 residues long. V lost 4 bases to trimming and J lost 6 bases, with 12 bases between them. Germline CDR1 MGHDK, CDR2 SYGVNS. DNA for the CDR3: TGTGCCAGCAGTGCTACAGGGTGGTATGAAAAACTGTTTTTT. Protein product: CASSATGWYEKLFF.